This TCR beta chain was observed in a study of cytomegalovirus exposure and HLA in healthy donors. The study, taken as a whole, reports: Cytomegalovirus status, reportedly, was diagnosed with high specificity and sensitivity by the classifier. The study designated 150 or so TCR beta chains cytomegalovirus-associated. Serostatus for CMV was the only available immune exposure information. Later, TCR association rates were found to vary by HLA locus, highest for DRB1 and lowest for HLA-C.

The PCR employed 60 Vbeta primers together with 13 Jbeta primers. Data came from immunoSEQ multiplex PCR; TCRdb stores just in-frame clones and leaves some out. The sample includes tens of thousands of clones, roughly 86% of them seen just once. From germline, CDR1 is SGDLS and CDR2 YYNGEE. J gave up 3 bases and V 4 bases, and 10 bases lay outside the gene matches. The CDR3 totals 16 residues. On this clone: Antigen: not known.

The specimen was PBMCs. The receptor was isolated from a man between 18 and 35 years old in good health and CMV-seronegative. This rearrangement joins TRBV9 to TRBJ2-7, with 10 positions matching TRBD2. The CDR3 here is CASSPGDSGRSYEQYF. Here the CDR3 DNA reads TGTGCCAGCAGCCCCGGGGATAGCGGGAGGAGCTACGAGCAGTACTTC. Full variable domain (outside the CDR3, taken from reference TRBV9 and TRBJ2-7): DSGVTQTPKHLITATGQRVTLRCSPRSGDLSVYWYQQSLDQGLQFLIQYYNGEERAKGNILERFSAQQFPDLHSELNLSSLELGDSALYFCASSPGDSGRSYEQYFGPGTRLTVT.